This T cell receptor beta chain was identified in a study of CD8+CD57+ T cells in acquired aplastic anemia. Across the study: DNA from sorted CD4+ and CD8+ cells averaged about 3.2 ug. In CD4+ cells, healthy donors produced an average of about 10.8 million reads. Study-wide results and caveats: Patients versus controls showed no significant CD8+ Simpson's diversity difference.

CDR3 and TCR beta VDJ profiling relied on a genomic DNA template. MiXCR, applied by TCRdb to the reads, yields one record per CDR3 protein. The sample holds some 150,000 distinct CDR3 sequences, around two fifths seen once. The sample holds many counts of this clonotype. Its specificity is unknown. Germline V gene lookup returns CDR1 DFQATT and CDR2 SNEGSKA (reference sequence). The V end lost 2 bases, the J end lost 4 bases, and 8 bases lay between the germline ends. The CDR3 extends over 13 amino acids. The chain carries TRBV20-1 and TRBJ2-2; the D gene is possibly TRBD2 (5 bases). The TCR originated in a human donor in good health, serving as a control. The sequenced sample was sorted CD4+, CD8+, or CD8+CD57+ T cells (not recorded which) from PBMCs. CDR3 sequence (DNA): TGCAGTGCTAGAACTAGTACCACCGGGGAGCTGTTTTTT. This encodes CSARTSTTGELFF.